This T cell receptor (beta chain) was sequenced during a study of Ad26.COV2.S vaccination and SARS-CoV-2 variants. General study points: Post-vaccination spike-specific CD8+ and CD4+ T cell responses reportedly had substantial breadth. Researchers reported similar non-spike TCR breadth in vaccine and placebo recipients. TCR breadth and depth estimates may have understated total T cell responses.

Germline CDR1 LGHDT, CDR2 YNNKEL (reference sequence). Trimming at V came to 6 bases and at J to 6 bases, leaving 9 bases not matched to a gene. This CDR3 is built from 15 residues. Concerning this clone itself: What it binds is not known.

Sequenced by immunoSEQ multiplex PCR; TCRdb stores in-frame clones only, minus some. This sample carries about 350,000 clones, about 90% of them seen once, and the ten largest clones take under 4%. The sample consisted of peripheral blood, taken after recovery from COVID-19. The chain uses TRBV3-1 (or the pseudogene TRBV3-2) and TRBJ2-2, with 8 nucleotides matching TRBD1. The receptor comes from a human donor who had recovered from COVID-19. The CDR3 spells CASSLRTGQAGELFF. The CDR3, as DNA: TGTGCCAGCAGTCTTCGGACAGGGCAGGCCGGGGAGCTGTTTTTT.